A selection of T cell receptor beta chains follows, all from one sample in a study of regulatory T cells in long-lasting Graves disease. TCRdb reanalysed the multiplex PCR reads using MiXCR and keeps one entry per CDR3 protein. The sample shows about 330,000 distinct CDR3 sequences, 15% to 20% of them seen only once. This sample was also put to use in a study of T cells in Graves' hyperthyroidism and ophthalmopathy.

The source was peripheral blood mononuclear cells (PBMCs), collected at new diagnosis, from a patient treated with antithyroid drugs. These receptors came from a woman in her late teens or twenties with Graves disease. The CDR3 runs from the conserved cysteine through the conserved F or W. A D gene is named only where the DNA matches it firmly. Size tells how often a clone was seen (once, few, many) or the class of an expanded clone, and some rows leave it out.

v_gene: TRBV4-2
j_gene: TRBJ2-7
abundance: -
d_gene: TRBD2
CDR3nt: TGTGCCAGCAGCCAGCCCGGGACTAGGGCCTCCTACGAGCAGTACTTC
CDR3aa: CASSQPGTRASYEQYF

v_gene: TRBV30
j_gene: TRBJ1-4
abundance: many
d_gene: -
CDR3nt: TGTGCCTGGAGTGGGCTCCCAGGTGCAACTAATGAAAAACTGTTTTTT
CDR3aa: CAWSGLPGATNEKLFF

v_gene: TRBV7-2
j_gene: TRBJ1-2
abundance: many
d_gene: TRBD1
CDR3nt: TGTGCCAGCAGCTCGAACTCCCTCGGCCAATGGACAGGGGGTCGGTACACCTTC
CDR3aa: CASSSNSLGQWTGGRYTF

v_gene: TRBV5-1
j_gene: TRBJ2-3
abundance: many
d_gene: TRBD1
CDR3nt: TGCGCCAGCAGCCGGGACAGAGCTAGCACAGATACGCAGTATTTT
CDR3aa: CASSRDRASTDTQYF

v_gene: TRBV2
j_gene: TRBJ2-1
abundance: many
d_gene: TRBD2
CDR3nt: TGTGCCAGCAGAGACCTGACTAGCGCTAAGGGGCTGAATGAGCAGTTCTTC
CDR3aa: CASRDLTSAKGLNEQFF

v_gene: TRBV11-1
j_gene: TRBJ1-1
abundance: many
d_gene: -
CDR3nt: TGTGCCAGCAGCTTAGCCCAGAGCTTGAACACTGAAGCTTTCTTT
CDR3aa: CASSLAQSLNTEAFF

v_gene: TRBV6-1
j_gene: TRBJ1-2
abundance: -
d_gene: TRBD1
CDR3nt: TGTGCCAGCAGCCCGGGACAGGAAATCTATGGCTACACCTTC
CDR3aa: CASSPGQEIYGYTF

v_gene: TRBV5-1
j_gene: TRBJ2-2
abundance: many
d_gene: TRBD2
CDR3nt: TGCGCCAGCAGCTCTGAGCGGGGGACCGGGGAGCTGTTTTTT
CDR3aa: CASSSERGTGELFF

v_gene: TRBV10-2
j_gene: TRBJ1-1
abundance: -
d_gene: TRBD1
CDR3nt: TGCGCCAGCAGCAACAGGGGGCTGGGGAACACTGAAGCTTTCTTT
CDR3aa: CASSNRGLGNTEAFF

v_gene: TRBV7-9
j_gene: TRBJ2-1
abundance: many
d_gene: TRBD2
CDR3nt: TGTGCCAGCAGCCTAGTGACTAGCGGGGCCTACAATGAGCAGTTCTTC
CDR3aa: CASSLVTSGAYNEQFF